This T cell receptor beta chain was sequenced during a study of blood T cell repertoires in COVID-19. Turning to the study itself: PBMCs, B-cell-depleted T cells, or T cells were the source of the cDNA or gDNA that made up the material.

This CDR3 comprises 14 residues. From germline, CDR1 is GTSNPN and CDR2 SVGIG (reference sequence). Trimming took 5 bases from V and 7 from J; bases not matched to a gene: 8. Original processing methods: For nucleated cells, counts were estimated from reference gene primer amplification. Here immunoSEQ multiplex PCR was the method, and the copy in TCRdb shows in-frame clones only, minus some. That table supplies the V and J calls and clone size; D and trimming were determined from the DNA. The sample has roughly 280,000 clones, 87% seen once. This TCR came from a woman between 50 and 59 years old who had recovered from COVID-19. V is TRBV30 and J is TRBJ2-2, with 9 bases fitting TRBD2. Sequencing input: peripheral blood. The CDR3 protein is CAWVAGVGSGELFF. The DNA of the CDR3 is TGTGCCTGGGTAGCGGGAGTAGGTAGCGGGGAGCTGTTTTTT.